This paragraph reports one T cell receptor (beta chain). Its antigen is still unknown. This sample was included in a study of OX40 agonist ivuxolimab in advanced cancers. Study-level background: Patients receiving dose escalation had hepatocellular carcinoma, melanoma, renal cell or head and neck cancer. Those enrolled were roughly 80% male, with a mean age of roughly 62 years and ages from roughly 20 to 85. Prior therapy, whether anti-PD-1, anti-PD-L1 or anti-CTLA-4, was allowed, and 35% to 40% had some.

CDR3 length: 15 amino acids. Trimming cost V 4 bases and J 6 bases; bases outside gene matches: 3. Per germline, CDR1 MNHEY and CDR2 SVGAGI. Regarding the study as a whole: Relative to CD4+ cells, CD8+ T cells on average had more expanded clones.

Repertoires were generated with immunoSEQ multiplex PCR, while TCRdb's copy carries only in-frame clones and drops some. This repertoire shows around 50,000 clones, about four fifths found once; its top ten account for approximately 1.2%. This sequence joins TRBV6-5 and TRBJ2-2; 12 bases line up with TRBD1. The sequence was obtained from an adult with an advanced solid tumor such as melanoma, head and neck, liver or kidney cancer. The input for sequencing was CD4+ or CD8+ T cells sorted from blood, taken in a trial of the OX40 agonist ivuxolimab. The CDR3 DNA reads TGTGCCAGCAGTTCCGGGACAGGGGGCCCCGGGGAGCTGTTTTTT. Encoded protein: CASSSGTGGPGELFF.